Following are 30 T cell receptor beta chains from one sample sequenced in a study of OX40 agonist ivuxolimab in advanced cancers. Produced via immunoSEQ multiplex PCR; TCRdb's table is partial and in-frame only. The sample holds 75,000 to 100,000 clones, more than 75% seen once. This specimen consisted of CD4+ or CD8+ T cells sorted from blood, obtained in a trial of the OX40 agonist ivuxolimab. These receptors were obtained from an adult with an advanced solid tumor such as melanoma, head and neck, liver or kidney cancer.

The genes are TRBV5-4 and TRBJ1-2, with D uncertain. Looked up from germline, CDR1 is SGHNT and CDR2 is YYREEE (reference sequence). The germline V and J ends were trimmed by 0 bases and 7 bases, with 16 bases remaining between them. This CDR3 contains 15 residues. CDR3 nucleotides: TGTGCCAGCAGCTTGGTGGGAAGTCGAATAGTTGGCTACACCTTC. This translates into CASSLVGSRIVGYTF.

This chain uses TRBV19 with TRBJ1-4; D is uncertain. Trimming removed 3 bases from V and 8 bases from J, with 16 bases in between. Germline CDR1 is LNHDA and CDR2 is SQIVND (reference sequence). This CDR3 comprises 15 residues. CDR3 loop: CASSITLKSGEKLFF. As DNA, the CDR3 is TGTGCCAGTAGTATCACACTGAAGTCGGGGGAAAAACTGTTTTTT.

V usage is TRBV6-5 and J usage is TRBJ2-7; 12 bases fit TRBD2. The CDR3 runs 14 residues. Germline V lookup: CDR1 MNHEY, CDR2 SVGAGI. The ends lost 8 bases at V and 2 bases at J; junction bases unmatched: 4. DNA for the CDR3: TGTGCCAGCCGTCCTAGCGGGAGGGCCTACGAGCAGTACTTC. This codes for CASRPSGRAYEQYF.

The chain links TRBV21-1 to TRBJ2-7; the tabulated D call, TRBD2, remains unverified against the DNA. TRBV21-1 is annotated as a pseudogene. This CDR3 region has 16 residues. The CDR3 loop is CASSKESRGYSYEQYF. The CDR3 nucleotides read TGTGCCAGCAGCAAAGAGAGCCGGGGTTACTCCTACGAGCAGTACTTC.

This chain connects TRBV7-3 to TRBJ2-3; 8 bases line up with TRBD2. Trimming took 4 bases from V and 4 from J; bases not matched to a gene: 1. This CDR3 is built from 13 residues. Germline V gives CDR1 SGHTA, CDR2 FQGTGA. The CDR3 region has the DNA TGTGCCAGCAGCTCTAGCGGGCCAGATACGCAGTATTTT. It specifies CASSSSGPDTQYF. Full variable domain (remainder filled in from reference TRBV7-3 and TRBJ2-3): GAGVSQTPSNKVTEKGKYVELRCDPISGHTALYWYRQSLGQGPEFLIYFQGTGAADDSGLPNDRFFAVRPEGSVSTLKIQRTERGDSAVYLCASSSSGPDTQYFGPGTRLTVL.

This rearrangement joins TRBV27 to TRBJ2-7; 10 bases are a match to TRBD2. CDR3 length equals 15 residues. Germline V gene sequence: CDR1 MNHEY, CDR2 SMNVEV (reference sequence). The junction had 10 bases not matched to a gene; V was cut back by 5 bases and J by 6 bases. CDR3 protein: CASSKTGTSASEQYF. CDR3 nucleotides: TGTGCCAGCAGTAAGACCGGGACTAGCGCTAGCGAGCAGTACTTC.

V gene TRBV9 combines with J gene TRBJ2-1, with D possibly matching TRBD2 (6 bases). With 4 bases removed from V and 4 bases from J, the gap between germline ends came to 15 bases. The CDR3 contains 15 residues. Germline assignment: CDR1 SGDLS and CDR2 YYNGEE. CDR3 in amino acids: CASSPHGGSYNEQFF. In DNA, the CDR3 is TGTGCCAGCAGCCCCCATGGGGGGTCGTACAATGAGCAGTTCTTC.

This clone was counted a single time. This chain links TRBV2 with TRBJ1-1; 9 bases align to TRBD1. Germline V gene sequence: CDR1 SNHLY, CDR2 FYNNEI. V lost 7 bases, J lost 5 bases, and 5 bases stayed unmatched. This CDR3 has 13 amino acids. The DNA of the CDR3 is TGTGCCAGCATCGAGGACAGGGGAACTGAAGCTTTCTTT. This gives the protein CASIEDRGTEAFF.

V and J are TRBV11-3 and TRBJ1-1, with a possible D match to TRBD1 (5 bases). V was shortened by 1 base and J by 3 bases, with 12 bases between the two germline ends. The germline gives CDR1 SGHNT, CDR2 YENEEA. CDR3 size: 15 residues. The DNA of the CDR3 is TGTGCCAGCAGCTTAGTTGCCGGGGGTCACACTGAAGCTTTCTTT. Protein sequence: CASSLVAGGHTEAFF.

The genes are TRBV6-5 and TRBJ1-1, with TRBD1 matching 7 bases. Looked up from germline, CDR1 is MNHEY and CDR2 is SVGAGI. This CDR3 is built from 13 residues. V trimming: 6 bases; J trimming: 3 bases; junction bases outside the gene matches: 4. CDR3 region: CASSLTGDTEAFF. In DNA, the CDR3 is TGTGCCAGCAGCCTCACAGGGGACACTGAAGCTTTCTTT.

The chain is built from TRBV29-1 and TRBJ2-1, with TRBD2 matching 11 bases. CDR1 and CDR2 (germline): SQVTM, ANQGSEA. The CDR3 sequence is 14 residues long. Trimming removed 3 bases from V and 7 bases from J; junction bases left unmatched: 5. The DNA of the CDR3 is TGCAGCGTTGATTTAGCGGGAGGGCCTAATGAGCAGTTCTTC. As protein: CSVDLAGGPNEQFF.

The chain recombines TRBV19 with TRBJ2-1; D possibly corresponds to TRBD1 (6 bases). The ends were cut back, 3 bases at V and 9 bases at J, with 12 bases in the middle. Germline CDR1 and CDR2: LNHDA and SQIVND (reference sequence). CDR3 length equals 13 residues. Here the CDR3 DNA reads TGTGCCAGTAGTATTCAGGGGTGGCGTGAGCAGTTCTTC. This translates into CASSIQGWREQFF.

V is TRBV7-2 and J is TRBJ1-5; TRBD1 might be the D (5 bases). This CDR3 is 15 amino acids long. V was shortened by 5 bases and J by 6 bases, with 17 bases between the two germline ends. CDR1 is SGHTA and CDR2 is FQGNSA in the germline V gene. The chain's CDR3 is CASSLMGEVGQPQHF. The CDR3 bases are TGTGCCAGCAGCCTCATGGGGGAGGTGGGTCAGCCCCAGCATTTT.

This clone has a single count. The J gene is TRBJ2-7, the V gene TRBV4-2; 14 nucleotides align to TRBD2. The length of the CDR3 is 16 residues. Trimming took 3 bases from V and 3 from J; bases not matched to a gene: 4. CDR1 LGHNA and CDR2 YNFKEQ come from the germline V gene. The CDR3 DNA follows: TGTGCCAGCAGCCAGGACGGACTAGCGGGAGGCTACGAGCAGTACTTC. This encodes CASSQDGLAGGYEQYF.

The CDR3 protein is CASSPGQGSTIYF. The CDR3, as DNA: TGCGCCAGCAGCCCAGGACAGGGATCGACCATATATTTT. The J gene is TRBJ1-3, the V gene TRBV4-3, with TRBD1 identical over 8 bases. Germline V gene sequence: CDR1 LGHNA, CDR2 YSLEER. J lost 10 bases, V lost 4 bases, and 6 bases had no gene match. The CDR3 spans 13 residues.

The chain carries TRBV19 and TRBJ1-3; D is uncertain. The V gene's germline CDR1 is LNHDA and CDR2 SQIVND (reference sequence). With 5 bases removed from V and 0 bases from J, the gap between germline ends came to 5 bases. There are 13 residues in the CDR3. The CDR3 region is CASSDASGNTIYF. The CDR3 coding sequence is TGTGCCAGTAGTGATGCCTCTGGAAACACCATATATTTT.

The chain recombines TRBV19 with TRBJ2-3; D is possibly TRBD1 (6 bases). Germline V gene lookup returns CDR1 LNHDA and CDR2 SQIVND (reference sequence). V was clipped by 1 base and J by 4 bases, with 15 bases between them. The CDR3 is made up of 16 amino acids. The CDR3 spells CASSIVSSGAADTQYF. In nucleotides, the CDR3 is TGTGCCAGTAGTATAGTCTCCTCAGGGGCGGCAGATACGCAGTATTTT.

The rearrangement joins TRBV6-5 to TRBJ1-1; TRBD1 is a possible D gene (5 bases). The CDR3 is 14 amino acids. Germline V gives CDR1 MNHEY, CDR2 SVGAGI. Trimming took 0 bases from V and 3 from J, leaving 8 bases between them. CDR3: CASSYSGEDTEAFF. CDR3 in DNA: TGTGCCAGCAGTTACTCGGGGGAGGACACTGAAGCTTTCTTT.

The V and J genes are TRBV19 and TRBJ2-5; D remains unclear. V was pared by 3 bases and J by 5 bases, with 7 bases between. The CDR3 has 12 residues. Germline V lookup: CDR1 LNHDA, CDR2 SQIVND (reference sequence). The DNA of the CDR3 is TGTGCCAGTAGTATCTCTCGGGAGACCCAGTACTTC. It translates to CASSISRETQYF.

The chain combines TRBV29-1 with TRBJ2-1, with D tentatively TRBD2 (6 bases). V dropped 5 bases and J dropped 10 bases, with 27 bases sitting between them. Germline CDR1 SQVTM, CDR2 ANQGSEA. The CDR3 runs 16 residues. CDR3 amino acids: CSVIPERGGIIGEQFF. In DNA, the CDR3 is TGCAGCGTTATCCCGGAGAGGGGCGGGATCATAGGGGAGCAGTTCTTC.

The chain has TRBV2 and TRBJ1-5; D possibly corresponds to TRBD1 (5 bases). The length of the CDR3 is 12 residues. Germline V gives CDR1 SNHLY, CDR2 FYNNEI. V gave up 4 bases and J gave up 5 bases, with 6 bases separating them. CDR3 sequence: CASSAGDQPQHF. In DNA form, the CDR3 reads TGTGCCAGCAGTGCGGGGGATCAGCCCCAGCATTTT.

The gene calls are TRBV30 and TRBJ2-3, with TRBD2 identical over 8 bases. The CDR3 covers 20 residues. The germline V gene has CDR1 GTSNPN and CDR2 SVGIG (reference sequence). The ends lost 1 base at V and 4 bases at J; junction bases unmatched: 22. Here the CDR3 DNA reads TGTGCCTGGAGTGGGGAGTCCCCCTACTATGGGCCCGGGGGGGCAGATACGCAGTATTTT. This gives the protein CAWSGESPYYGPGGADTQYF.

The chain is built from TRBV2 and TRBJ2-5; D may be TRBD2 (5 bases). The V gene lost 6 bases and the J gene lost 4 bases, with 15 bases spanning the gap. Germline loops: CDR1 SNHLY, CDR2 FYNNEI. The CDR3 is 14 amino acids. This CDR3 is CASRVLLAGETQYF. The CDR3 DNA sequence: TGTGCCAGCAGGGTACTCCTGGCGGGAGAGACCCAGTACTTC.

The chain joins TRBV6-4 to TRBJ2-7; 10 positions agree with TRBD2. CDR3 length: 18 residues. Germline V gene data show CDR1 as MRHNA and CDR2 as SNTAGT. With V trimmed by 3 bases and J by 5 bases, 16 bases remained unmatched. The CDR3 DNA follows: TGTGCCAGCAGTGAATGCCCCCGACTAAGCGGGAGGGTCCACGAGCAGTACTTC. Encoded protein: CASSECPRLSGRVHEQYF.

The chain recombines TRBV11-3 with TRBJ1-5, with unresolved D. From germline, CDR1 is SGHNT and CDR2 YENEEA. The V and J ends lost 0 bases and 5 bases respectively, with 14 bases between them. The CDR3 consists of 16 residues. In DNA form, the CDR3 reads TGTGCCAGCAGCTTAGATAGGGTGACCGCGGATCAGCCCCAGCATTTT. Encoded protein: CASSLDRVTADQPQHF.

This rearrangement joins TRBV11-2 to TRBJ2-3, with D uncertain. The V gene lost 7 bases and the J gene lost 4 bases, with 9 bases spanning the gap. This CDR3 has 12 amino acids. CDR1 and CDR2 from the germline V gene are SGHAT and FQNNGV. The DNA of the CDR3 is TGTGCCAGCAATACCCCCCCAGATACGCAGTATTTT. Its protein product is CASNTPPDTQYF.

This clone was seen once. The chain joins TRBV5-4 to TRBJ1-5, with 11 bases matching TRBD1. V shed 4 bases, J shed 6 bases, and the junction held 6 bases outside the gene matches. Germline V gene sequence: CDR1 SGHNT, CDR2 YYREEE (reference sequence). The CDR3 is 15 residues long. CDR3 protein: CASSQAGTGGQPQHF. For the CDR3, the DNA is TGTGCCAGCAGCCAAGCCGGGACAGGGGGTCAGCCCCAGCATTTT.

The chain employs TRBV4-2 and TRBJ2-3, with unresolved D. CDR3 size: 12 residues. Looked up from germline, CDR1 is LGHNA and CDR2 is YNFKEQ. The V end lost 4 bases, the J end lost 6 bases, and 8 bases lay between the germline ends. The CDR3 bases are TGTGCCAGCAGCCCCCAGCTGGATACGCAGTATTTT. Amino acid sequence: CASSPQLDTQYF.

The CDR3 bases are TGTGCCAGCTCACCACAGAACTGGGCCACAGATACGCAGTATTTT. It encodes CASSPQNWATDTQYF. The gene calls are TRBV18 and TRBJ2-3, with no clear D. V was cut by 1 base and J by 2 bases, with 10 bases left in between. The CDR3 is 15 amino acids. The germline CDR1 and CDR2 sequences are KGHSH and LQKENI. Using reference TRBV18 and TRBJ2-3 for the parts outside the CDR3, the full variable domain is NAGVMQNPRHLVRRRGQEARLRCSPMKGHSHVYWYRQLPEEGLKFMVYLQKENIIDESGMPKERFSAEFPKEGPSILRIQQVVRGDSAAYFCASSPQNWATDTQYFGPGTRLTVL.

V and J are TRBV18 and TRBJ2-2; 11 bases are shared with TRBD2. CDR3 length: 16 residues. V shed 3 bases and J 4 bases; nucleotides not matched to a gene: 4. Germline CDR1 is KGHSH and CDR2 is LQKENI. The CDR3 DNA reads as TGTGCCAGCTCACCCAATGGACTAGCGGGCACCGGGGAGCTGTTTTTT. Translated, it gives CASSPNGLAGTGELFF. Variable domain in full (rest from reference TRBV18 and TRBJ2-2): NAGVMQNPRHLVRRRGQEARLRCSPMKGHSHVYWYRQLPEEGLKFMVYLQKENIIDESGMPKERFSAEFPKEGPSILRIQQVVRGDSAAYFCASSPNGLAGTGELFFGEGSRLTVL.